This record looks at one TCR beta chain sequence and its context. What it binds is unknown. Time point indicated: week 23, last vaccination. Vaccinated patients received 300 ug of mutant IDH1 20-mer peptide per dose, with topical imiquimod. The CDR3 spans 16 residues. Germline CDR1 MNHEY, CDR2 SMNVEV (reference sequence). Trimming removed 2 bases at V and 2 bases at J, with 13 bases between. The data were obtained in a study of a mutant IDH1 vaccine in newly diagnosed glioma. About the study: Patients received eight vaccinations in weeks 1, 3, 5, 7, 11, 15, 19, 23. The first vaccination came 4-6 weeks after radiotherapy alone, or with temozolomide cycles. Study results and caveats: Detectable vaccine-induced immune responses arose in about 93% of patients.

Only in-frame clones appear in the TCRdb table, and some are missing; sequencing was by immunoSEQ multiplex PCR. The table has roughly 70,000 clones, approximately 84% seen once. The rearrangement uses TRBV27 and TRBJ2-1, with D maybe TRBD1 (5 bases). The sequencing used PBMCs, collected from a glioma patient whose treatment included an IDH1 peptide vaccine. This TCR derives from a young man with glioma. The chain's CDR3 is CASSLTQGSTYNEQFF. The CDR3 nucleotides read TGTGCCAGCAGTTTAACTCAGGGTTCAACCTACAATGAGCAGTTCTTC.